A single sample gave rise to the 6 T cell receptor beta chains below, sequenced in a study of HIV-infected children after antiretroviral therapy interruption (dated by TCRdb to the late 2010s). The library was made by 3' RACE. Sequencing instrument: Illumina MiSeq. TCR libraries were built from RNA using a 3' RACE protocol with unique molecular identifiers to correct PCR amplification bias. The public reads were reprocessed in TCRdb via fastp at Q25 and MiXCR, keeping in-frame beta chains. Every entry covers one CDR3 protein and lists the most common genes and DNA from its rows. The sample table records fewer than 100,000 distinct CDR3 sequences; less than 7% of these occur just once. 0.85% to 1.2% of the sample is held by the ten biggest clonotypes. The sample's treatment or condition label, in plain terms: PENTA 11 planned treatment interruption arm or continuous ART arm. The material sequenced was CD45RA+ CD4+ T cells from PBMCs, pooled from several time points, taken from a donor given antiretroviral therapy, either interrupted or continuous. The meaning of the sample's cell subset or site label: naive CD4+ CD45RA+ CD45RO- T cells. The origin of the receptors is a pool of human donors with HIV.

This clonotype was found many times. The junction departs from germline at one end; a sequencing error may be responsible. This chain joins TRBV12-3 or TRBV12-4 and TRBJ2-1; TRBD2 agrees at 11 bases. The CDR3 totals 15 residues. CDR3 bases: TGTGCCAGCAGCTTAGCGGGGGGGCCCCACAATGAGCAGTTCTTC. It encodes CASSLAGGPHNEQFF.

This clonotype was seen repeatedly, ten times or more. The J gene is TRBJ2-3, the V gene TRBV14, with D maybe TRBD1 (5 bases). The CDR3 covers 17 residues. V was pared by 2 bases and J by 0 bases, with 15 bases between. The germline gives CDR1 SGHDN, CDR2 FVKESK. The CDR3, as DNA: TGTGCCAGCAGCCAAAGGACATTAAAATCTAGCACAGATACGCAGTATTTT. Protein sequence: CASSQRTLKSSTDTQYF.

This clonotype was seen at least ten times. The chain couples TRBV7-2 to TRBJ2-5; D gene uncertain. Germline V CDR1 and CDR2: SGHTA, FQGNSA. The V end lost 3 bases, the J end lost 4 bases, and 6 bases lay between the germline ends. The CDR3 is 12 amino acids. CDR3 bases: TGTGCCAGCAGCTTCGCCCGAGAGACCCAGTACTTC. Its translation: CASSFARETQYF.

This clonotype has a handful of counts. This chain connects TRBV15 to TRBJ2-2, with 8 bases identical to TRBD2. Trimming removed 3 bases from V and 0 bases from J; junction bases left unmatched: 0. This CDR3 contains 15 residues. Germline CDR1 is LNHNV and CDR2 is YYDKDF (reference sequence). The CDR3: CATSSGGANTGELFF. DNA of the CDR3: TGTGCCACCAGCAGCGGGGGGGCGAACACCGGGGAGCTGTTTTTT. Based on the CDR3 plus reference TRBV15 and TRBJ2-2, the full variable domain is DAMVIQNPRYQVTQFGKPVTLSCSQTLNHNVMYWYQQKSSQAPKLLFHYYDKDFNNEADTPDNFQSRRPNTSFCFLDIRSPGLGDTAMYLCATSSGGANTGELFFGEGSRLTVL.

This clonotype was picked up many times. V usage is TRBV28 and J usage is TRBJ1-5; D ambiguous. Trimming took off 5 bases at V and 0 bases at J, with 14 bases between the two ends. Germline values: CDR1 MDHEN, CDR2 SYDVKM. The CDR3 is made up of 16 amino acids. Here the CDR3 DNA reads TGTGCCAGCAGTCCTTCCAGGTTATATAGCAATCAGCCCCAGCATTTT. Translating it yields CASSPSRLYSNQPQHF.

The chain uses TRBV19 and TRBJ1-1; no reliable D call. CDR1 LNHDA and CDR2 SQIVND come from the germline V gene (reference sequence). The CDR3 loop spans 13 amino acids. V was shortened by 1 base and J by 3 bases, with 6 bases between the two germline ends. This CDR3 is CASSIVTYTEAFF. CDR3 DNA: TGTGCCAGTAGTATAGTCACGTACACTGAAGCTTTCTTT.